Presented here are 2 T cell receptor beta chains from one specimen sequenced in a study of control samples from healthy donors and cancer patients. The method was immunoSEQ multiplex PCR; TCRdb's version includes in-frame clones alone and lacks a portion of them. The sample has 65,000 to 95,000 clones; about 87% are singletons. Material: blood. These receptors originate from a man between 45 and 60 years old in good health.

The V call is TRBV10-3, the J call TRBJ2-4; 8 nucleotides agree with TRBD1. Germline trimming cut 4 bases from V and 5 bases from J; bases unmatched to any gene: 4. The CDR3 spans 14 residues. Germline V gene sequence: CDR1 ENHRY, CDR2 SYGVKD. The DNA for the CDR3 is TGTGCCATCAGTGCGGACAGGGACCAAAACATTCAGTACTTC. Amino acids: CAISADRDQNIQYF.

V is TRBV25-1 and J is TRBJ1-6; possible D gene TRBD1, 5 bases. Trimming took 3 bases from V and 9 from J, leaving 12 bases between them. The CDR3 length is 14 residues. Germline-derived CDR1 and CDR2 are MGHDK and SYGVNS. The CDR3 bases are TGTGCCAGCAGTGAGGGGGACCTCGGTTCACCCCTCCACTTT. Its protein product is CASSEGDLGSPLHF. The full variable domain, rest sourced from reference TRBV25-1 and TRBJ1-6, is EADIYQTPRYLVIGTGKKITLECSQTMGHDKMYWYQQDPGMELHLIHYSYGVNSTEKGDLSSESTVSRIRTEHFPLTLESARPSHTSQYLCASSEGDLGSPLHFGNGTRLTVT.